The sequence of this T cell receptor (beta chain) was determined in a study of T cell changes during pregnancy in multiple sclerosis. This clone appeared once. CDR1 and CDR2 (germline): SGHRS, YFSETQ. There are 15 residues in the CDR3. V was clipped by 2 bases and J by 0 bases; unmatched bases: 3. Sequencing used immunoSEQ multiplex PCR; TCRdb keeps in-frame clones, though not all of them. The sample carries approximately 14,000 clones, 85% to 95% recorded once. V and J are TRBV5-1 and TRBJ2-3; 7 nucleotides agree with TRBD1. This receptor was obtained from a female donor in good health, enrolled as a control in a pregnancy study. The specimen comprised peripheral blood, sampled in the second trimester of pregnancy. For the CDR3, the DNA is TGCGCCAGCAGCTTCAGACAGGGCAGCACAGATACGCAGTATTTT. This encodes CASSFRQGSTDTQYF.